The clone carrying this T cell receptor (beta chain) was observed at least ten times. This entry comes from a study of patients and donors after allogeneic stem cell transplantation. From the RT-PCR reads, TCRdb called clonotypes with MiXCR, one entry per CDR3 protein. The sample holds more than 55,000 distinct CDR3 sequences, about an eighth seen once. Germline assignment: CDR1 DFQATT and CDR2 SNEGSKA (reference sequence). The CDR3 consists of 15 residues. The ends lost 4 bases at V and 0 bases at J; junction bases unmatched: 3. Sequencing was carried out using blood, either unsorted or a sorted T cell fraction (not recorded which). The rearrangement joins TRBV20-1 to TRBJ2-3, with TRBD2 matching 11 bases. The clonotype originates from a human donor who was either an allogeneic HSCT recipient or a stem cell or donor lymphocyte infusion donor (not recorded which). It is not recorded whose cells these are; they may come from a transplant donor. DNA of the CDR3: TGCAGTGCTATGACTAGCGGGATTAGCACAGATACGCAGTATTTT. This translates into CSAMTSGISTDTQYF.